The sequence of this T cell receptor beta chain was determined in a study of PD-1 blockade in mismatch repair-deficient tumors. Method: immunoSEQ multiplex PCR; TCRdb's copy keeps in-frame clones and lacks some. The sample has approximately 60,000 clones; approximately 88% are singletons. This clone was observed once. This CDR3 comprises 15 residues. Trimming removed 7 bases at V and 2 bases at J, with 12 bases between. Per the germline V gene, CDR1 is MNHNS and CDR2 is SASEGT. The TCR was taken from an adult with mismatch repair-deficient cancer. The sample was peripheral blood, taken 52 weeks after starting pembrolizumab. The J gene is TRBJ2-6, the V gene TRBV6-1; D not resolved. CDR3 in amino acids: CASNPPQAGANVLTF. Written as DNA, the CDR3 is TGTGCCAGCAATCCTCCTCAGGCTGGGGCCAACGTCCTGACTTTC.